The 23 T cell receptor beta chains in this list originate from one sample, sequenced in a study of pediatric ulcerative colitis. The data were produced by immunoSEQ multiplex PCR, yet TCRdb's version contains in-frame clones alone and is incomplete. Of some 60,000 clones in the sample, 77% are singletons; the top ten hold around 5.3%. Specimen: blood. The receptors were gathered from a boy aged 10-17 years with moderate ulcerative colitis.

This clone has a handful of counts. J is TRBJ1-6 and V is TRBV6-4; the D is unclear. Trimming took off 2 bases at V and 2 bases at J, with 10 bases between the two ends. CDR1 is MRHNA and CDR2 is SNTAGT in the germline V gene. This CDR3 contains 16 residues. The CDR3 loop is CASSDLPGTYNSPLHF. The CDR3 DNA reads TGTGCCAGCAGTGACCTTCCGGGGACCTATAATTCACCCCTCCACTTT.

V gene TRBV5-1 combines with J gene TRBJ2-2; 8 nucleotides align to TRBD2. Germline CDR1 SGHRS, CDR2 YFSETQ. The trim removed 2 bases at V and 2 bases at J, leaving 5 bases unmatched. The CDR3 has 16 residues. The CDR3 DNA is TGCGCCAGCAGCTTTCGCGCGGGGGGAAACACCGGGGAGCTGTTTTTT. It specifies CASSFRAGGNTGELFF.

V and J are TRBV5-1 and TRBJ2-1; D gene uncertain. V shed 6 bases and J shed 4 bases, with 11 bases lying between them. The CDR3 is 13 amino acids. Germline assignment: CDR1 SGHRS and CDR2 YFSETQ. CDR3 DNA sequence: TGCGCCAGCAACGATGGGTCTTACAATGAGCAGTTCTTC. Protein: CASNDGSYNEQFF. Combining the CDR3 with reference TRBV5-1 and TRBJ2-1 gives the whole variable domain KAGVTQTPRYLIKTRGQQVTLSCSPISGHRSVSWYQQTPGQGLQFLFEYFSETQRNKGNFPGRFSGRQFSNSRSEMNVSTLELGDSALYLCASNDGSYNEQFFGPGTRLTVL.

This chain uses TRBV5-1 with TRBJ1-1; D unclear. The CDR3 covers 12 residues. Germline CDR1 reads SGHRS; CDR2 reads YFSETQ. The V end lost 0 bases, the J end lost 7 bases, and 7 bases lay between the germline ends. CDR3 amino acids: CASSLVADEAFF. CDR3 DNA: TGCGCCAGCAGCTTGGTGGCTGATGAAGCTTTCTTT.

V gene TRBV2 combines with J gene TRBJ2-1; D is possibly TRBD2 (5 bases). V gave up 8 bases and J gave up 9 bases, with 14 bases separating them. Germline CDR1 SNHLY, CDR2 FYNNEI. CDR3 length equals 12 residues. The CDR3 is CASSLGGGEQFF. CDR3 coding DNA: TGTGCCAGCTCACTAGGAGGAGGTGAGCAGTTCTTC.

V gene TRBV9 combines with J gene TRBJ1-5; D ambiguous. The CDR3 spans 14 residues. The V and J ends lost 5 bases and 4 bases respectively, with 13 bases between them. Germline CDR1 and CDR2: SGDLS and YYNGEE. DNA of the CDR3: TGTGCCAGCAGTGATACCGGGTCTAATCAGCCCCAGCATTTT. As protein: CASSDTGSNQPQHF.

The chain has TRBV28 and TRBJ1-1, with a weak D call TRBD1 (5 bases). The V gene's germline CDR1 is MDHEN and CDR2 SYDVKM. V lost 3 bases, J lost 3 bases, and 14 bases lay in between. This CDR3 region has 15 residues. This CDR3 reads CASSFRARGDTEAFF. CDR3 DNA: TGTGCCAGCAGTTTCCGGGCACGGGGGGACACTGAAGCTTTCTTT.

The V gene is TRBV29-1, the J gene TRBJ1-4; D may be TRBD1 (5 bases). The germline gives CDR1 SQVTM, CDR2 ANQGSEA. Trimming cost V 4 bases and J 5 bases, with 17 bases left between them. The CDR3 totals 15 residues. The CDR3 DNA reads as TGCAGCGTTGTCCCGGACACACTAGGAAATGAAAAACTGTTTTTT. Translated: CSVVPDTLGNEKLFF.

The rearrangement joins TRBV9 to TRBJ2-7; TRBD2 aligns across 10 bases. The V segment lost 3 bases and the J segment 1 base; nucleotides outside the gene matches: 4. In germline, CDR1 is SGDLS, CDR2 YYNGEE. The CDR3 extends over 15 amino acids. CDR3: CASSAGLAASYEQYF. The CDR3 nucleotides read TGTGCCAGCAGCGCAGGACTAGCGGCGTCCTACGAGCAGTACTTC.

The chain combines TRBV5-5 with TRBJ1-2; D unresolved. Trimming stripped 0 bases from V and 8 bases from J, with 11 bases between. This CDR3 is built from 13 residues. Germline assignment: CDR1 SGHKS and CDR2 YYEKEE (reference sequence). The CDR3 spells CASSLGPKWGYTF. CDR3 in DNA: TGTGCCAGCAGCTTGGGACCCAAGTGGGGCTACACCTTC.

V and J are TRBV7-8 and TRBJ2-7, with D perhaps TRBD1 (6 bases). CDR3 length equals 16 residues. V was shortened by 4 bases and J by 0 bases, with 16 bases between the two germline ends. CDR1 is SGHVS, CDR2 FQNEAQ, per germline. CDR3 nucleotide sequence: TGTGCCAGCAGCTCCATCGTCCGGGACAACTCCTACGAGCAGTACTTC. Translating it yields CASSSIVRDNSYEQYF.

The chain links TRBV28 to TRBJ1-2; maybe TRBD1 (5 bases). Between the trimmed V and J ends, which lost 4 bases and 0 bases, there was a span of 18 bases. The CDR3 has 17 residues. The germline CDR1 and CDR2 sequences are MDHEN and SYDVKM. The CDR3: CASSSPPGPNSNYGYTF. The CDR3 coding sequence is TGTGCCAGCAGTTCGCCACCGGGACCGAATTCTAACTATGGCTACACCTTC.

The V and J genes are TRBV2 and TRBJ1-1; 7 nucleotides align to TRBD1. The CDR3 extends over 15 amino acids. Unmatched junction bases numbered 12, after V lost 7 bases and J lost 4 bases. Per germline, CDR1 SNHLY and CDR2 FYNNEI. CDR3 loop: CASNEQGQRSTEAFF. In nucleotides, the CDR3 is TGTGCCAGCAACGAACAGGGGCAAAGGAGCACTGAAGCTTTCTTT.

This clone was seen only a few times. The rearrangement uses TRBV30 and TRBJ1-1, with a weak D call TRBD1 (5 bases). The germline V and J ends were trimmed by 8 bases and 1 base, with 11 bases remaining between them. Germline V gene data show CDR1 as GTSNPN and CDR2 as SVGIG (reference sequence). CDR3 length equals 12 residues. The CDR3 loop is CARGRSNTEAFF. Here the CDR3 DNA reads TGTGCCCGGGGACGTTCGAACACTGAAGCTTTCTTT.

V gene TRBV7-9 combines with J gene TRBJ2-5, with 8 positions matching TRBD2. CDR1 is SEHNR and CDR2 is FQNEAQ in the germline V gene (reference sequence). The V segment lost 0 bases and the J segment 4 bases; nucleotides outside the gene matches: 7. The CDR3 runs to 16 residues. CDR3 loop: CASSLAVAAGGETQYF. Here the CDR3 DNA reads TGTGCCAGCAGCTTAGCGGTAGCGGCGGGGGGAGAGACCCAGTACTTC.

The rearrangement uses TRBV29-1 and TRBJ2-5; TRBD1 might be the D (5 bases). From germline, CDR1 is SQVTM and CDR2 ANQGSEA. V was pared by 1 base and J by 4 bases, with 10 bases between. This CDR3 contains 13 residues. In DNA, the CDR3 is TGCAGCGTTGAAGTGGGGCGCGGAGAGACCCAGTACTTC. Its protein product is CSVEVGRGETQYF.

V usage is TRBV9 and J usage is TRBJ2-5; D unresolved. Germline loops: CDR1 SGDLS, CDR2 YYNGEE. The V end was cut by 2 bases, the J end by 3 bases, with 17 bases between. This CDR3 comprises 16 residues. DNA of the CDR3: TGTGCCAGCAGCGTGAGCACGGACCCCAGCGAAGAGACCCAGTACTTC. Its translation is CASSVSTDPSEETQYF.

This chain joins TRBV5-4 and TRBJ2-7, with D possibly being TRBD2 (6 bases). V lost 9 bases to trimming and J lost 3 bases, with 16 bases between them. CDR1 is SGHNT and CDR2 is YYREEE in the germline V gene (reference sequence). The CDR3 consists of 13 residues. CDR3 DNA: TGTGCCATTCAACGAGGCGGGATCTACGAGCAGTACTTC. It codes for CAIQRGGIYEQYF. The variable domain in full, with the rest retrieved from reference TRBV5-4 and TRBJ2-7, is ETGVTQSPTHLIKTRGQQVTLRCSSQSGHNTVSWYQQALGQGPQFIFQYYREEENGRGNFPPRFSGLQFPNYSSELNVNALELDDSALYLCAIQRGGIYEQYFGPGTRLTVT.

This clone occurred once. V is TRBV5-4 and J is TRBJ1-1, with a tentative D call TRBD1 (6 bases). CDR3 length: 16 amino acids. Germline V lookup: CDR1 SGHNT, CDR2 YYREEE (reference sequence). Trimming took 2 bases from V and 11 from J, leaving 25 bases between them. In DNA, the CDR3 is TGTGCCAGCAGCTTCAACGGACAGCGCGGTTTGCAAGGGGCTTTCTTT. Translated, it gives CASSFNGQRGLQGAFF.

This clone came up once. V gene TRBV19 combines with J gene TRBJ2-5, with 8 nucleotides matching TRBD1. Germline-derived CDR1 and CDR2 are LNHDA and SQIVND (reference sequence). The J segment lost 5 bases and the V segment lost 1 base, leaving 6 bases of the junction unmatched. CDR3 length equals 15 residues. In nucleotides, the CDR3 is TGTGCCAGTAGTATAGCGGCAGGGGGCCTCGAGACCCAGTACTTC. Its protein product is CASSIAAGGLETQYF.

J is TRBJ2-5 and V is TRBV4-1; 8 bases line up with TRBD2. Per germline, CDR1 MGHRA and CDR2 YSYEKL. V was clipped by 6 bases and J by 1 base; unmatched bases: 10. This CDR3 is 16 amino acids long. CDR3 loop: CASSRTSTSVQETQYF. The DNA for the CDR3 is TGCGCCAGCAGTCGGACTTCGACTAGCGTCCAAGAGACCCAGTACTTC.

The chain recombines TRBV14 with TRBJ2-7; D call uncertain. V lost 4 bases and J 2 bases, leaving 21 bases between the germline ends. Germline V gene lookup returns CDR1 SGHDN and CDR2 FVKESK. The CDR3 is 17 amino acids. The CDR3 reads CASSRSHNRVTPYEQYF. DNA of the CDR3: TGTGCCAGCAGCCGATCCCATAATCGGGTCACCCCCTACGAGCAGTACTTC.

In this sample, this clone turned up once. This chain links TRBV19 with TRBJ2-1; D gene ambiguous. Trimming took 3 bases from V and 4 from J, leaving 13 bases between them. Germline assignment: CDR1 LNHDA and CDR2 SQIVND (reference sequence). The CDR3 extends over 15 amino acids. The CDR3: CASSILRNLYNEQFF. In nucleotides, the CDR3 is TGTGCCAGTAGTATCCTCCGGAACCTATACAATGAGCAGTTCTTC.